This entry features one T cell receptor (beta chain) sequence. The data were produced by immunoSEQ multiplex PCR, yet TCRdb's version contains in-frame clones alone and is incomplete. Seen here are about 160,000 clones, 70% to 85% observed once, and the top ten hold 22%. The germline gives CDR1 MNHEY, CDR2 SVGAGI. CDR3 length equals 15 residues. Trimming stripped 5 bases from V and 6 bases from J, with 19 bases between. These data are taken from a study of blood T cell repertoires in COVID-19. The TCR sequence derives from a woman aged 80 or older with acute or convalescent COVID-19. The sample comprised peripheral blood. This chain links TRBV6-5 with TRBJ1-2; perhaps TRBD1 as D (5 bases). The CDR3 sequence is CASSPIPYFRDGYTF. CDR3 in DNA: TGTGCCAGCAGTCCTATCCCGTATTTCAGGGATGGCTACACCTTC.